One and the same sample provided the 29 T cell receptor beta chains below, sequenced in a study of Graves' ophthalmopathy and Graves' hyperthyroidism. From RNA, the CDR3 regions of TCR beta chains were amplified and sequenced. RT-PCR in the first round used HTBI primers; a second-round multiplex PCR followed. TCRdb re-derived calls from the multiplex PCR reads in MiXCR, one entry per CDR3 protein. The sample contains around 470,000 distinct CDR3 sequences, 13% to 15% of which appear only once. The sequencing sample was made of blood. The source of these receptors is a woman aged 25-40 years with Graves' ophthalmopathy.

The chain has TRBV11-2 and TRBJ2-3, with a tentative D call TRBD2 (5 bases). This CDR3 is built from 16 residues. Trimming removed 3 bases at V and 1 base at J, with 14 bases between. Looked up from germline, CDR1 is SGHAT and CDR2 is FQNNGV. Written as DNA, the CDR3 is TGTGCCAGCAGCTTCTGGACGGACTTCCGCACAGATACGCAGTATTTT. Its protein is CASSFWTDFRTDTQYF.

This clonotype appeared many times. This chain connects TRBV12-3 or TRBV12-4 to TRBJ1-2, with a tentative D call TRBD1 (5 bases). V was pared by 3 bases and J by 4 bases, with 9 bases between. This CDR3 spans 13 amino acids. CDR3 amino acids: CASSFDSTYGYTF. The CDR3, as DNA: TGTGCCAGCAGTTTTGACAGTACCTATGGCTACACCTTC.

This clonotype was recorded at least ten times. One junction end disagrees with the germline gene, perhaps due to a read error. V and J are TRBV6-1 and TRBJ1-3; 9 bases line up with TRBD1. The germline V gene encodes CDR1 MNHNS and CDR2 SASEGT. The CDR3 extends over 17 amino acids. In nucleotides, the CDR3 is TGTGCCAGCAGTCCACTGGACAGGGGAGGACTTGGAAGCACCATATATTTT. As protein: CASSPLDRGGLGSTIYF.

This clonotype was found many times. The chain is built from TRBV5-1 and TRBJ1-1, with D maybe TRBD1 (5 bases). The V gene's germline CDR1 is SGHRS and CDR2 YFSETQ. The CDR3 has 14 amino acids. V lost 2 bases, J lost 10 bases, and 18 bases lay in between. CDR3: CASSFEQQVSPAFF. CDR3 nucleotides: TGCGCCAGCAGCTTCGAACAACAGGTTTCCCCAGCTTTCTTT.

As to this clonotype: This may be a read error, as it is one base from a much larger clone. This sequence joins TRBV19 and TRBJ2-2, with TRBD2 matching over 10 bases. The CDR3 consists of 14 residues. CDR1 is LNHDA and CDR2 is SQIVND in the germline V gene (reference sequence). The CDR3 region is CTSSRTSGSRELFF. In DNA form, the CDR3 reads TGTACCAGTAGTCGGACTAGCGGTTCTAGGGAGCTGTTTTTT.

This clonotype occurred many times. The CDR3 DNA reads as TGTGCCAGCAGCCGGCTACTTACAGGGGGCGCAACCTACGAGCAGTACTTC. Its translation: CASSRLLTGGATYEQYF. The chain couples TRBV27 to TRBJ2-7, with 9 bases identical to TRBD1. The CDR3 has 17 amino acids. Looked up from germline, CDR1 is MNHEY and CDR2 is SMNVEV (reference sequence). Trimming took 6 bases from V and 2 from J; bases not matched to a gene: 14.

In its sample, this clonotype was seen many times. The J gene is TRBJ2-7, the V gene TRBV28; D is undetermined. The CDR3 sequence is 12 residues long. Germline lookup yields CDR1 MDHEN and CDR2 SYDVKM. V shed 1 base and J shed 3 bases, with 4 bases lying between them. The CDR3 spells CASSLFGYEQYF. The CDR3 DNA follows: TGTGCCAGCAGTTTATTCGGCTACGAGCAGTACTTC.

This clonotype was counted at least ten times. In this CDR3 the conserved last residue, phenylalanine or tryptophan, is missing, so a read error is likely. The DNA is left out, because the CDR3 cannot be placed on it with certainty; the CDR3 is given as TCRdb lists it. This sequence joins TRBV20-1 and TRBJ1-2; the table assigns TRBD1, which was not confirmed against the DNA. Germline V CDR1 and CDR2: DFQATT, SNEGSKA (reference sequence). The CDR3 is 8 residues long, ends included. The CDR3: CSARTDRV.

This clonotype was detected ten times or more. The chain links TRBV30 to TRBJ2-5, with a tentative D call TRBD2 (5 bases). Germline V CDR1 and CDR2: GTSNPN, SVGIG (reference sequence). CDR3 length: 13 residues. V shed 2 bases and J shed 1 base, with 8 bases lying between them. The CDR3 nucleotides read TGTGCCTGGAGTCGGGGTCGCCAAGAGACCCAGTACTTC. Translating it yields CAWSRGRQETQYF.

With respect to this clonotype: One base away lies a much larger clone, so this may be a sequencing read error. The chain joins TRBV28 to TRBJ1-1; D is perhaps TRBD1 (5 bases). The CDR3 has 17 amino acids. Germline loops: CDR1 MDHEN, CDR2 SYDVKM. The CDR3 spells CASSLLEGAGSNTEALF. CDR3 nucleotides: TGTGCCAGCAGTTTGTTGGAAGGGGCGGGATCGAACACTGAAGCTCTCTTT. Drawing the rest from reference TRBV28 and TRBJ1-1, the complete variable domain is DVKVTQSSRYLVKRTGEKVFLECVQDMDHENMFWYRQDPGLGLRLIYFSYDVKMKEKGDIPEGYSVSREKKERFSLILESASTNQTSMYLCASSLLEGAGSNTEALFGQGTRLTVV.

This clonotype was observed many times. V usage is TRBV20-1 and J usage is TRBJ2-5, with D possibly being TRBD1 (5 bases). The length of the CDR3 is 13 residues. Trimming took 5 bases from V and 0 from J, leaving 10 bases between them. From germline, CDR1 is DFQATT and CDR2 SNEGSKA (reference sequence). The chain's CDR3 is CSALAGNQETQYF. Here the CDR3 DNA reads TGCAGTGCTCTGGCAGGGAACCAAGAGACCCAGTACTTC.

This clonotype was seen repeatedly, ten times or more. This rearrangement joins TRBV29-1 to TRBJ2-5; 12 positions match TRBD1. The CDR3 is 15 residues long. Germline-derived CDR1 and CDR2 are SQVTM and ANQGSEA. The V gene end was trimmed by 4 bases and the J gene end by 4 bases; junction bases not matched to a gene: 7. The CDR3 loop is CSVGDRGLFGETQYF. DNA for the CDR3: TGCAGCGTTGGGGACAGGGGGCTGTTTGGAGAGACCCAGTACTTC.

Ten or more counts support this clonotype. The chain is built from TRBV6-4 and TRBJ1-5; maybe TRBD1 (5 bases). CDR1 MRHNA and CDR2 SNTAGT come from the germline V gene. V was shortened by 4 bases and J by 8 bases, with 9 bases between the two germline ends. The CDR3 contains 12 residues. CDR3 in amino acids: CASSVGEEPQHF. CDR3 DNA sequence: TGTGCCAGCAGTGTGGGGGAAGAGCCCCAGCATTTT.

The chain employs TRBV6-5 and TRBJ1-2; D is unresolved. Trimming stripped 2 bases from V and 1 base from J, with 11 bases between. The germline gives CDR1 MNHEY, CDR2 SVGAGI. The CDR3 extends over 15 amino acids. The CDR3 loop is CASSYVPVSNYGYTF. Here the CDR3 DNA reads TGTGCCAGCAGTTACGTGCCAGTTAGTAACTATGGCTACACCTTC.

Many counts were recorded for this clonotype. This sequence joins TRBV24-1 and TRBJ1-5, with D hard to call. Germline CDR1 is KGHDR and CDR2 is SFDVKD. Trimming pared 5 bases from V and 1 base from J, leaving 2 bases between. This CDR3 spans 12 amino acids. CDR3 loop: CATSASNQPQHF. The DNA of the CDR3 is TGTGCCACCAGTGCAAGCAATCAGCCCCAGCATTTT.

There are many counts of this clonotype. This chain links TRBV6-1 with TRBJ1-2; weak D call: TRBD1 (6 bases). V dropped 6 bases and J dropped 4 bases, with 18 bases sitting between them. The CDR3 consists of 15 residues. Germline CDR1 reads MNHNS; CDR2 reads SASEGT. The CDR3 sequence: CASSPTPRGVYGYTF. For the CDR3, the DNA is TGTGCCAGCAGCCCTACCCCCAGGGGAGTCTATGGCTACACCTTC.

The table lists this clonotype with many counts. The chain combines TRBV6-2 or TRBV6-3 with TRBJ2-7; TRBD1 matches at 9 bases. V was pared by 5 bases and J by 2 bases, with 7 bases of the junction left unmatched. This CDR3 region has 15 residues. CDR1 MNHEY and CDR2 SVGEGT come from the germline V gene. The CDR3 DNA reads TGTGCCAGCAGTAAAAGGACAGGGGCCCCCTACGAGCAGTACTTC. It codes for CASSKRTGAPYEQYF.

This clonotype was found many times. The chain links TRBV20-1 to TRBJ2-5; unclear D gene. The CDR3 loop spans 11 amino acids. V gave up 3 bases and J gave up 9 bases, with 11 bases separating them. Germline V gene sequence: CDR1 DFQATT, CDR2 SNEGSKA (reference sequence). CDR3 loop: CSARVAMAQYF. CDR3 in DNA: TGCAGTGCTAGGGTCGCGATGGCCCAGTACTTC.

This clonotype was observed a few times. CDR3: CASSVTGTGHTEAFF. The CDR3 nucleotides are TGTGCCAGCAGCGTCACCGGAACGGGGCACACTGAAGCTTTCTTT. The genes are TRBV5-6 and TRBJ1-1; a weak D match, TRBD1 (5 bases). Germline loops: CDR1 SGHDT, CDR2 YYEEEE. The CDR3 length is 15 residues. Trimming stripped 4 bases from V and 3 bases from J, with 16 bases between.

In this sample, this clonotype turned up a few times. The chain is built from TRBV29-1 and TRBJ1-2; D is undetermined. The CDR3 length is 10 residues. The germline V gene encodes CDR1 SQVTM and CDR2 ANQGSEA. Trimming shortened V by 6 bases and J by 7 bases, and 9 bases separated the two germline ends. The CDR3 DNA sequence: TGCAGCGTCCCCCTTGGTGGCTACACCTTC. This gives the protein CSVPLGGYTF.

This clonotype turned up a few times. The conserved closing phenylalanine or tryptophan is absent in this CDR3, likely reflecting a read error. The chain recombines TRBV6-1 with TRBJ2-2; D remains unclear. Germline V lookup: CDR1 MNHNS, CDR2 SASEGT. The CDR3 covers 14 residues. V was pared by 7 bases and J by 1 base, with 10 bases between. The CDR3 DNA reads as TGTGCCAGCAAGGCAGAGTGGAACACCGGGGAGCTGTTTTTA. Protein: CASKAEWNTGELFL.

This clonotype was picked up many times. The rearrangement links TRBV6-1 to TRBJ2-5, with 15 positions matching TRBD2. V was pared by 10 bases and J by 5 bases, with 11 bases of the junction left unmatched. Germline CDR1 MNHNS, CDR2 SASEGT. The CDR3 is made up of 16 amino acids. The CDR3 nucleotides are TGTGCCACCGCCTGGACTAGCGGGGGGGCGGGGGAGACCCAGTACTTC. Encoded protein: CATAWTSGGAGETQYF.

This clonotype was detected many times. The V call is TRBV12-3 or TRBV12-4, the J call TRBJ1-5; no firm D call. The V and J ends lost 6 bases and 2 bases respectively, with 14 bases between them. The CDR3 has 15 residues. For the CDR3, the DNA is TGTGCCAGCAGCTTTCGGGTTCGGGGCAATCAGCCCCAGCATTTT. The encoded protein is CASSFRVRGNQPQHF.

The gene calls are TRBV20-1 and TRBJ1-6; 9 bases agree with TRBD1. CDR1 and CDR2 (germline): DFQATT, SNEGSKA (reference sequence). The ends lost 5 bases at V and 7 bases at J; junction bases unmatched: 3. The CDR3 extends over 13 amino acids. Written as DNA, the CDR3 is TGCAGTGCTGGGGACAGGGCGAATTCACCCCTCCACTTT. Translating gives CSAGDRANSPLHF.

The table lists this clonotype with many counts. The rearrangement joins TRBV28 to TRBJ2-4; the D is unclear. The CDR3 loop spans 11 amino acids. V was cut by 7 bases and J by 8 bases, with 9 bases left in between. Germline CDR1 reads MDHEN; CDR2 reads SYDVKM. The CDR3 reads CASTSADIQYF. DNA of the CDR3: TGTGCCAGCACCTCGGCAGACATTCAGTACTTC.

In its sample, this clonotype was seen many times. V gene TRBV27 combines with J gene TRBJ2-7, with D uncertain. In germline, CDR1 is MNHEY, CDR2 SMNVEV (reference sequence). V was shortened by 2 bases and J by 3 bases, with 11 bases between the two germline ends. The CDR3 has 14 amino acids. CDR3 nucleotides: TGTGCCAGCAGTTTACTAGACCGTGTCTACGAGCAGTACTTC. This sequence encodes CASSLLDRVYEQYF.

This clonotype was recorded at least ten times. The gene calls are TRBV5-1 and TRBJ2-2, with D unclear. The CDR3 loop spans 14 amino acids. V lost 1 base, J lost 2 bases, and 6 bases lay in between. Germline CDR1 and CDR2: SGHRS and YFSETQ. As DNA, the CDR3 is TGCGCCAGCAGCTTGATCCCTAACACCGGGGAGCTGTTTTTT. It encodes CASSLIPNTGELFF.

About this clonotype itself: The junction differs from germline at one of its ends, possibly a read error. CDR3 residues: CASKGQGSGHTEACF. The CDR3 DNA follows: TGTGCCAGCAAGGGACAGGGGAGTGGGCACACTGAAGCTTGCTTT. The chain links TRBV11-2 to TRBJ1-1, with 10 bases matching TRBD1. The CDR3 runs 15 residues. The germline V gene encodes CDR1 SGHAT and CDR2 FQNNGV.

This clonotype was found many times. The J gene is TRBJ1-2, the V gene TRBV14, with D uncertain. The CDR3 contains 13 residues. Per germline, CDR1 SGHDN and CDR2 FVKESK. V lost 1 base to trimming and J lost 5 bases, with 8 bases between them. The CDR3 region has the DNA TGTGCCAGCAGCCAAGCAGAAACTTATGGCTACACCTTC. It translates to CASSQAETYGYTF.